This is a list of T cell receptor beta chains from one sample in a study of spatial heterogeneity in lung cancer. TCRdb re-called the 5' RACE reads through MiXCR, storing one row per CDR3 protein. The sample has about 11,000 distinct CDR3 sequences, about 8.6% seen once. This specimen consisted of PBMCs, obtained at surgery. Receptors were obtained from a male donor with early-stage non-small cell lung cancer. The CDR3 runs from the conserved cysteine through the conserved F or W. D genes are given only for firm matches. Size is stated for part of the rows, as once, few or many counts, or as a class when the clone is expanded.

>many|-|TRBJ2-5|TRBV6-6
CASSPPGRETQYF
TGTGCCAGCAGCCCTCCAGGGCGAGAGACCCAGTACTTC
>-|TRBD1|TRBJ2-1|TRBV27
CAIRQGANEQFF
TGTGCCATCAGGCAGGGGGCAAATGAGCAGTTCTTC
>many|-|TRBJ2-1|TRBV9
CASSVSQGGLTSEQFF
TGTGCCAGCAGCGTATCCCAGGGGGGACTGACTAGCGAGCAGTTCTTC
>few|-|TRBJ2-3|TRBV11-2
CASSLGTLTDTQYF
TGTGCCAGCAGCTTAGGGACACTCACAGATACGCAGTATTTT
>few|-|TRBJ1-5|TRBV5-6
CASSLGWGPQHF
TGTGCCAGCAGCTTGGGGTGGGGGCCCCAGCATTTT
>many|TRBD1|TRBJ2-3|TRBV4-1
CASSQVGGLSDTQYF
TGCGCCAGCAGCCAAGTAGGGGGCTTATCAGATACGCAGTATTTT
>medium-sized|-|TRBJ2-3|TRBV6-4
CASSDSASTSTDTQYF
TGTGCCAGCAGTGACTCGGCTTCCACTAGCACAGATACGCAGTATTTT
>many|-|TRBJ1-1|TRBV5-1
CASSLVAGPNTEAFF
TGCGCCAGCAGCTTGGTCGCAGGGCCGAACACTGAAGCTTTCTTT
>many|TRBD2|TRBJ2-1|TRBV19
CASTSGGADEQFF
TGTGCCAGCACTAGCGGGGGGGCGGATGAGCAGTTCTTC
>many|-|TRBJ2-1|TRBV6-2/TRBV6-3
CASSNGEGAREQFF
TGTGCCAGCTCCAACGGGGAGGGGGCCCGGGAGCAGTTCTTC
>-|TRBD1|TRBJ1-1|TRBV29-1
CSVDGTGDSSTEAFF
TGCAGCGTTGACGGGACAGGGGACAGCAGCACTGAAGCTTTCTTT
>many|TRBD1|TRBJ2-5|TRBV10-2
CASSRGQPKETQYF
TGCGCCAGCAGCAGGGGACAGCCGAAAGAGACCCAGTACTTC
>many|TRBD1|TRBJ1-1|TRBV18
CASSPNRGLTEAFF
TGTGCCAGCTCACCGAACAGGGGGCTTACTGAAGCTTTCTTT
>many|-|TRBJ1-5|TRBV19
CASSFLGQPQHF
TGTGCCAGTAGTTTCCTAGGTCAGCCCCAGCATTTT
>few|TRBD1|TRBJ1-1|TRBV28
CASSLIPGQGMNTEAFF
TGTGCCAGCAGTTTAATCCCGGGACAGGGCATGAACACTGAAGCTTTCTTT
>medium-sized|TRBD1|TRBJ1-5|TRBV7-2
CASSHGQGAPGQPQHF
TGTGCCAGCAGTCACGGACAGGGGGCCCCTGGGCAGCCCCAGCATTTT
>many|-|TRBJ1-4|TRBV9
CASSVRINEKLFF
TGTGCCAGCAGCGTACGGATTAATGAAAAACTGTTTTTT
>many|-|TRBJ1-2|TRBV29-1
CSGGTRPERYTF
TGCAGCGGCGGGACCCGCCCGGAAAGGTACACCTTC
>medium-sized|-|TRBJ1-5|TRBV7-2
CASSLGGVAGKPQHF
TGTGCCAGCAGCTTAGGGGGGGTGGCGGGGAAGCCCCAGCATTTT
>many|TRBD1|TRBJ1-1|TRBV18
CASSPNRGPLNTEAFF
TGTGCCAGCTCACCTAACAGGGGGCCGTTGAACACTGAAGCTTTCTTT
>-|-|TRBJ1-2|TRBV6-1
CASSEWGPDNYGYTF
TGTGCCAGCAGTGAATGGGGGCCGGATAACTATGGCTACACCTTC
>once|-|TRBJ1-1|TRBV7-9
CASSLDTNTEAFF
TGTGCCAGCAGCTTAGACACGAACACTGAAGCTTTCTTT
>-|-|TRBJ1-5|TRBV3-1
CASSLRQVRQPQHF
TGTGCCAGCAGCCTCCGACAGGTTAGGCAGCCCCAGCATTTT
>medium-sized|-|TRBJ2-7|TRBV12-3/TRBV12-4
CASSFGVPYEQYF
TGTGCCAGCAGTTTCGGGGTGCCCTACGAGCAGTACTTC
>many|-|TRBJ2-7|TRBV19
CASRTGFDEQYF
TGTGCCAGTAGAACAGGGTTTGACGAGCAGTACTTC
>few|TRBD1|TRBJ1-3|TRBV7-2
CASSQGQGANGNTIYF
TGTGCCAGCAGCCAAGGACAGGGGGCGAACGGAAACACCATATATTTT
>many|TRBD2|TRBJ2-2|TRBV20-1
CSAEGSGGSNTGELFF
TGCAGTGCAGAGGGGAGCGGGGGGTCGAACACCGGGGAGCTGTTTTTT
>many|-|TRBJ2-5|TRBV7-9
CASSRWDRGETQYF
TGTGCCAGCAGCCGTTGGGACCGGGGGGAGACCCAGTACTTC
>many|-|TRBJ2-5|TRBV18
CASSPPGEETQYF
TGTGCCAGCTCACCTCCAGGGGAAGAGACCCAGTACTTC
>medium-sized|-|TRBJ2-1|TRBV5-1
CASSRDLNEQFF
TGCGCCAGCAGCCGGGACTTGAATGAGCAGTTCTTC
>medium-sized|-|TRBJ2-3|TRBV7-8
CASSLGRGGPTRYDTQYF
TGTGCCAGCAGCTTAGGAAGGGGGGGGCCCACGCGCTACGATACGCAGTATTTT
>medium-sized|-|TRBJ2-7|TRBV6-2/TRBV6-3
CASSYSRVAYEQYF
TGTGCCAGCAGTTACTCGAGGGTAGCCTACGAGCAGTACTTC
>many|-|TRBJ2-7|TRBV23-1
CASSQYPNSSYEQYF
TGCGCCAGCAGCCAATACCCGAATAGCTCCTACGAGCAGTACTTC
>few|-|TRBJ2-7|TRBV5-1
CASSSDGYEQYF
TGCGCCAGCAGCTCTGACGGCTACGAGCAGTACTTC
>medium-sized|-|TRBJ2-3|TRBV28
CASSGEPRDTQYF
TGTGCCAGCTCCGGGGAGCCCAGGGATACGCAGTATTTT
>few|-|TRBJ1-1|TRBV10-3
CAISEPSRTFPEAFF
TGTGCCATCAGTGAGCCCTCGAGGACCTTCCCCGAAGCTTTCTTT
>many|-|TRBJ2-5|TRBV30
CAWKEDYQETQYF
TGTGCCTGGAAAGAAGACTACCAAGAGACCCAGTACTTC
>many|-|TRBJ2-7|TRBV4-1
CASSQDSVSRSYEQYF
TGCGCCAGCAGCCAAGATTCGGTCTCTAGATCCTACGAGCAGTACTTC
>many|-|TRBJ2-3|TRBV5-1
CASSPRPRPGGTDTQYF
TGCGCCAGCAGCCCTCGACCGAGACCCGGGGGCACAGATACGCAGTATTTT
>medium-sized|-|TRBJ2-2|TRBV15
CATSGPGTINTGELFF
TGTGCCACCAGCGGCCCGGGGACCATCAACACCGGGGAGCTGTTTTTT
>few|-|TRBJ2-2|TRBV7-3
CASSLFPGNTGELFF
TGTGCCAGCAGCTTATTTCCCGGGAACACCGGGGAGCTGTTTTTT
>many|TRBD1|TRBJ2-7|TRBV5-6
CASSFGTGQMTEQYF
TGTGCCAGCAGCTTCGGGACAGGGCAGATGACCGAGCAGTACTTC
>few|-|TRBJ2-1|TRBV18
CASSPGAGARNEQFF
TGTGCCAGCTCACCCGGGGCCGGGGCACGAAATGAGCAGTTCTTC
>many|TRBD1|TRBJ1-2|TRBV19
CATSGWTGVAYGYTF
TGTGCCACCTCCGGGTGGACAGGGGTCGCCTATGGCTACACCTTC
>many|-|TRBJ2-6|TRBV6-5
CASSITGSLSGANVLTF
TGTGCCAGCAGTATAACAGGGTCCCTTTCTGGGGCCAACGTCCTGACTTTC
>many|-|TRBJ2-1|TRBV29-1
CSVEVSRFYNEQFF
TGCAGCGTTGAGGTCAGCAGGTTCTACAATGAGCAGTTCTTC
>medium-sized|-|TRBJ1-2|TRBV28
CASSFPGSSGYTF
TGTGCCAGCAGTTTTCCGGGGAGTAGTGGCTACACCTTC
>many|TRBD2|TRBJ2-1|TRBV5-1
CASSLDGGSSYNEQFF
TGCGCCAGCAGCTTGGACGGGGGGAGCTCCTACAATGAGCAGTTCTTC
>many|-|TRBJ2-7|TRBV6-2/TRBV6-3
CASSQTAQNSYEQYF
TGTGCCAGCAGTCAGACTGCTCAAAATTCCTACGAGCAGTACTTC
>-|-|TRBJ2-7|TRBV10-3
CAISESGSEQYF
TGTGCCATCAGTGAGTCCGGGAGCGAGCAGTACTTC
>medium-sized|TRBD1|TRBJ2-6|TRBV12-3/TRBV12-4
CASSLGQGGANVLTF
TGTGCCAGCAGTTTAGGACAGGGTGGGGCCAACGTCCTGACTTTC